These 13 T cell receptor beta chains originate from one sample sequenced in a study of a mutant IDH1 vaccine in newly diagnosed glioma. The time point denotes: week 5, during vaccination. The content of each vaccine dose was 300 ug of mutant IDH1 20-mer peptide, and topical imiquimod accompanied it. No antigen is known for these receptors. Repertoires were generated with immunoSEQ multiplex PCR, while TCRdb's copy carries only in-frame clones and drops some. The data contain 30,000 to 35,000 clones, 50% to 60% of them singletons. The input for sequencing was PBMCs, taken from a glioma patient whose treatment included an IDH1 peptide vaccine. The receptors here all came from a woman under 30 with glioma.

This clone was found once. The genes are TRBV11-2 and TRBJ2-7; D perhaps matches TRBD2 (6 bases). Trimming cost V 0 bases and J 4 bases, with 10 bases left between them. The CDR3 runs to 14 residues. Germline V gives CDR1 SGHAT, CDR2 FQNNGV. CDR3 DNA sequence: TGTGCCAGCAGCTTAGATTCGACTAGTTACGAGCAGTACTTC. Protein: CASSLDSTSYEQYF.

The chain links TRBV5-6 to TRBJ1-2; D remains unclear. Germline V gene sequence: CDR1 SGHDT, CDR2 YYEEEE. The germline V and J ends were trimmed by 0 bases and 4 bases, with 4 bases remaining between them. This CDR3 region has 12 residues. CDR3 DNA: TGTGCCAGCAGCTTGGAACTCTATGGCTACACCTTC. Residues: CASSLELYGYTF.

This clone was detected only a few times. The chain joins TRBV11-3 to TRBJ1-1; 7 nucleotides align to TRBD1. Trimming removed 7 bases from V and 0 bases from J; junction bases left unmatched: 11. Per the germline V gene, CDR1 is SGHNT and CDR2 is YENEEA. The length of the CDR3 is 16 residues. This chain's CDR3 is CASTAPGTDLNTEAFF. As DNA, the CDR3 is TGTGCCAGCACCGCCCCCGGGACAGACCTGAACACTGAAGCTTTCTTT.

The chain has TRBV7-2 and TRBJ2-7, with 8 bases lining up with TRBD2. J lost 5 bases, V lost 5 bases, and 17 bases had no gene match. Germline V CDR1 and CDR2: SGHTA, FQGNSA. This CDR3 spans 17 amino acids. CDR3 DNA: TGTGCCAGCAGCCTCCTGGGTTTGACGGGGGGGCTAAACGAGCAGTACTTC. It specifies CASSLLGLTGGLNEQYF.

The V and J genes are TRBV19 and TRBJ2-3; 7 nucleotides line up with TRBD1. The CDR3 runs to 15 residues. V lost 7 bases to trimming and J lost 0 bases; unmatched junction nucleotides: 7. Germline assignment: CDR1 LNHDA and CDR2 SQIVND (reference sequence). Here the CDR3 DNA reads TGTGCCAGTAAAGTAGGGACAGCGAGCACAGATACGCAGTATTTT. Protein product: CASKVGTASTDTQYF. Based on the CDR3 plus reference TRBV19 and TRBJ2-3, the full variable domain is DGGITQSPKYLFRKEGQNVTLSCEQNLNHDAMYWYRQDPGQGLRLIYYSQIVNDFQKGDIAEGYSVSREKKESFPLTVTSAQKNPTAFYLCASKVGTASTDTQYFGPGTRLTVL.

The count of this clone is one. This chain connects TRBV6-1 to TRBJ2-3, with D unclear. Deletions cut 4 bases from V and 7 bases from J, with 12 bases between. Germline-derived CDR1 and CDR2 are MNHNS and SASEGT. This CDR3 has 13 amino acids. The CDR3, as DNA: TGTGCCAGCAGTGTTGGTAGGGATTATACGCAGTATTTT. Protein sequence: CASSVGRDYTQYF.

The chain uses TRBV28 and TRBJ2-1, with unresolved D. Trimming stripped 3 bases from V and 3 bases from J, with 9 bases between. This CDR3 spans 14 amino acids. Germline V lookup: CDR1 MDHEN, CDR2 SYDVKM. CDR3 coding DNA: TGTGCCAGCAGTTTTGGCCTAGTCTACAATGAGCAGTTCTTC. Amino acid sequence: CASSFGLVYNEQFF.

The sample holds a few counts of this clone. This chain joins TRBV19 and TRBJ1-4; D gene ambiguous. This CDR3 comprises 15 residues. V lost 3 bases and J 0 bases, leaving 8 bases between the germline ends. Germline loops: CDR1 LNHDA, CDR2 SQIVND (reference sequence). Here the CDR3 reads CASSIPSATNEKLFF. For the CDR3, the DNA is TGTGCCAGTAGTATCCCTTCTGCAACTAATGAAAAACTGTTTTTT. Supplemented by reference TRBV19 and TRBJ1-4, the full variable domain reads DGGITQSPKYLFRKEGQNVTLSCEQNLNHDAMYWYRQDPGQGLRLIYYSQIVNDFQKGDIAEGYSVSREKKESFPLTVTSAQKNPTAFYLCASSIPSATNEKLFFGSGTQLSVL.

The V call is TRBV6-5, the J call TRBJ1-2; D ambiguous. V was trimmed by 2 bases and J by 6 bases, leaving 16 bases between them. The CDR3 sequence is 15 residues long. The germline gives CDR1 MNHEY, CDR2 SVGAGI. The CDR3 nucleotides are TGTGCCAGCAGTTACAGGCAGGCGGTCCTTGATGGCTACACCTTC. It encodes CASSYRQAVLDGYTF.

Here the CDR3 reads CASSGMASNQPQHF. The CDR3, as DNA: TGTGCCAGCAGTGGTATGGCGAGCAATCAGCCCCAGCATTTT. The J gene is TRBJ1-5, the V gene TRBV2; D not certain. Trimming took 4 bases from V and 1 from J, leaving 8 bases between them. Germline-derived CDR1 and CDR2 are SNHLY and FYNNEI. The CDR3 sequence is 14 residues long.

CDR3 sequence (DNA): TGCAGCGTTGAAAAGAACACTGAAGCTTTCTTT. Its protein product is CSVEKNTEAFF. The chain couples TRBV29-1 to TRBJ1-1; no clear D gene. Germline V gene data show CDR1 as SQVTM and CDR2 as ANQGSEA. Trimming took off 2 bases at V and 1 base at J, with 2 bases between the two ends. The CDR3 runs 11 residues.

This clone was observed a handful of times. CDR3 residues: CASRIIGNTEAFF. The CDR3 nucleotides read TGTGCCAGCAGAATCATTGGGAACACTGAAGCTTTCTTT. The chain recombines TRBV27 with TRBJ1-1; D is ambiguous. This CDR3 has 13 amino acids. CDR1 and CDR2 from the germline V gene are MNHEY and SMNVEV (reference sequence). V lost 6 bases, J lost 1 base, and 9 bases lay in between.

The rearrangement links TRBV6-6 to TRBJ2-7; 8 bases agree with TRBD2. Germline trimming cut 5 bases from V and 2 bases from J; bases unmatched to any gene: 5. This CDR3 comprises 14 residues. Per germline, CDR1 MNHNY and CDR2 SVGAGI (reference sequence). The CDR3 sequence: CASSDGRGTYEQYF. CDR3 DNA sequence: TGTGCCAGCAGTGACGGGAGGGGGACCTACGAGCAGTACTTC.